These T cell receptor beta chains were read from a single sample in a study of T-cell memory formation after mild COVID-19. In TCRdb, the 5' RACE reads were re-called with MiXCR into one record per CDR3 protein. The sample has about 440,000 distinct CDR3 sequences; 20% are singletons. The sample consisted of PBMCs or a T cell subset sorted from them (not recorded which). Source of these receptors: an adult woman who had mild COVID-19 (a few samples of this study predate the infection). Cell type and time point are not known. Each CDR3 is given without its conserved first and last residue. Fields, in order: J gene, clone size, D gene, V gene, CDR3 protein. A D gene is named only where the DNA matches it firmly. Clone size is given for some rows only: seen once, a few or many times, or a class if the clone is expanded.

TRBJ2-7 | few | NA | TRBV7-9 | ASSLDRVTYEQY
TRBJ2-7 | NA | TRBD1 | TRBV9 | ASSEGTGEGYEQY
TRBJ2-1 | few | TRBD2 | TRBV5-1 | ASSLGSGGSLSSYNEQF
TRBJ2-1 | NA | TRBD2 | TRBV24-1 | ATSISGGARNEQF
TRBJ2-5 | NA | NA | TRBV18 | ASSSNSPGRLQETQY
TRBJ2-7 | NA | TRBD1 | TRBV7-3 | ASSEDRVSYEQY
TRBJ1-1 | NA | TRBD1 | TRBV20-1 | SAHTPGQGSLATEAF
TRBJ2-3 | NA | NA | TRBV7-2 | ASSRMGAGDTQY
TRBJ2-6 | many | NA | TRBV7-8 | ASSYGTRAGANVLT
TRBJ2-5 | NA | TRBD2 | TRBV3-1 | ASSQGGGGLETQY
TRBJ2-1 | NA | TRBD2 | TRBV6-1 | ASSEHREGRDEQF
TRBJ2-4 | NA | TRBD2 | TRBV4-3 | ASSQEGLAGVSSKNIQY
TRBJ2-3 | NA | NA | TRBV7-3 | ASSFSALSTDTQY
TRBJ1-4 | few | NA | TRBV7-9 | ASSFGATNEKLF
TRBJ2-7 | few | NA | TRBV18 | ASSPLSRYEQY
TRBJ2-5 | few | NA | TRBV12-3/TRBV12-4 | ASSFRGPGEETQY
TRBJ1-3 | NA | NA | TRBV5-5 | ASSLGRGGNTIY
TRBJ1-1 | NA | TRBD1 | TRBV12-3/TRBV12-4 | ASSLGTGGGGGTEAF
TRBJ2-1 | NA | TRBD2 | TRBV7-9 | ASSSRTSGVSYNEQF
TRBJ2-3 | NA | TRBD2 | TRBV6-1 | ASRNSGGASDTQY
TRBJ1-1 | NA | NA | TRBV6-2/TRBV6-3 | ASSSYPRGNTEAF
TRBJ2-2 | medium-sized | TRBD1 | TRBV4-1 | ASTHDRGPGELF
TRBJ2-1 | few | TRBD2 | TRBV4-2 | ASRPGAGGYEQF